This entry describes one TCR beta chain. This sample was included in a study of blood T cell repertoires in COVID-19. The germline V and J ends were trimmed by 1 base and 4 bases, with 9 bases remaining between them. The germline CDR1 and CDR2 sequences are SGHNT and YYREEE (reference sequence). CDR3 size: 14 residues. Original handling: Researchers report that nucleated cell counts were estimated from reference gene primer amplification. Sequenced by immunoSEQ multiplex PCR; TCRdb stores in-frame clones only, minus some. V and J calls plus clone size are reproduced from that table; the DNA served to infer D and trimming. The sample yields under 250,000 clones, approximately 84% seen once.

This sequence was found in a middle-aged man with acute or convalescent COVID-19. V usage is TRBV5-4 and J usage is TRBJ2-1, with TRBD2 as a possible D gene (5 bases). The sequencing sample was made of peripheral blood. CDR3: CASSLSGLYNEQFF. The CDR3 nucleotides are TGTGCCAGCAGCTTGTCGGGGTTATACAATGAGCAGTTCTTC.